This T cell receptor beta chain emerged from a study of blood T cell repertoires in COVID-19 (dated by TCRdb to 2020 to 2021). Notes on the research overall: The collaborator samples originated in the United States, Italy and Spain and spanned the acute and convalescent phases of COVID-19. The sample metadata nearly always contained a de-identified subject ID, COVID-19 status, age in years and sex. The samples were drawn from the first 160 participants of the ongoing ImmuneRACE study and from 1,254 subjects provided by 6 global collaborators. The material from the prospective study consisted of cDNA or gDNA derived from T cells, B-cell-depleted T cells, or PBMCs. Where HLA class I and class II types were available, the types were taken from metadata supplied by the sample provider, not from assay-based typing. Deeply sampled blood TCRbeta repertoires from subjects exposed to, actively infected with, or recovered from COVID-19 were included in the dataset. The repertoires were released in a freely available public database intended as a resource for research on the immune response to SARS-CoV-2. General conclusions and limits of the study: How much clinical and demographic metadata was included differed by source and by participant, and the metadata was provided uncurated.

Concerning this clone: Its antigen remains undetermined. The sample holds no much larger clone one base away, and base qualities are not on file.

Each collaborating institution followed its own protocols to collect whole blood in K2EDTA tubes. For TCRbeta analysis, collaborator samples were shipped as frozen whole blood, as isolated PBMCs, or as DNA extracted from either sample type. Reading the germline V gene (reference sequence) gives CDR1 LGHDT and CDR2 YNNKEL. V trim: 4 bases; J trim: 3 bases; unmatched bases: 8. From cysteine to phenylalanine, the CDR3 is 17 amino acids long. The entry retains the CDR3 DNA only, 51 bases that are in frame from base 1. TCRbeta CDR3 regions were amplified from genomic DNA by means of the immunoSEQ Assay, a bias-controlled multiplex PCR. Per the authors' processing: The number of nucleated cells in each sample was estimated by amplification of reference gene primers within the assay. To quantify the absolute abundance of each unique TCRbeta CDR3 rearrangement, sequence reads were collapsed and filtered. For each sample, productive Simpson clonality was calculated by taking the square root of Simpson's diversity index across productive rearrangements. TCRdb obtained this table from immuneACCESS and retained in-frame rearrangements with V and J assigned. These tables miss some clones; where compared with another copy, unresolved V genes account for less than half of the shortfall, and the remainder is unexplained. That table is the source of V, J and clone size, and D and trimming were worked out from the DNA. The sample data list over 120,000 clones, and roughly 80% of these were observed just once. The ten largest clones add up to 3.5% to 4.5% of the sample.

Sequencing was performed on peripheral blood. This clonotype was obtained from a woman aged 55-70 years with acute or convalescent COVID-19. The chain is assembled from TRBV3-1 (or the pseudogene TRBV3-2) and TRBJ1-6, and 8 junctional nucleotides match TRBD1. The base sequence is TGTGCCAGCAGCCCGCGGGCAGGGGGCCACTATAATTCACCCCTCCACTTT. Its translation is CASSPRAGGHYNSPLHF.